Listed below are T cell receptor beta chains from one sample, sequenced in a study of T cell responses to AZD1222 COVID-19 vaccine. Assay: immunoSEQ multiplex PCR; the TCRdb copy retains only in-frame clones and omits some. The data contain about 130,000 clones, 65% to 90% of them singletons. The input for sequencing was peripheral blood, taken 28 days after the second dose of the MenACWY control vaccine. The origin of the receptors is an adult who received the MenACWY meningococcal vaccine as a control. Both conserved end residues are part of each CDR3. A D gene is named only where the DNA matches it firmly. Clone size, where shown, is once, few, many, or a class for clones that have expanded.

cdr3_nt cdr3_aa v_call d_call j_call clone_size
TGTGCCAGCAGTGAAGCACAGGGGGGTGGCTACACCTTC CASSEAQGGGYTF TRBV6-1 TRBD1 TRBJ1-2 .
TGTGCCACCAGTGACCCTGGTAGTGTTACCGGGGAGCTGTTTTTT CATSDPGSVTGELFF TRBV24-1 . TRBJ2-2 .
TGTGCCAGCAGCTCGTACCAAGAGACCCAGTACTTC CASSSYQETQYF TRBV7-2 . TRBJ2-5 .
TGTGCCAGCAGCCAATTCACGAATCAGCCCCAGCATTTT CASSQFTNQPQHF TRBV14 . TRBJ1-5 .
TGTGCCAGCAGCGAAGGTCGCACAGATACGCAGTATTTT CASSEGRTDTQYF TRBV5-8 . TRBJ2-3 few
TGTGCCAGCAGCCAAGACAGGGGAAACACCATATATTTT CASSQDRGNTIYF TRBV3-1/TRBV3-2 . TRBJ1-3 .
TGTGCCAGCAGCCAAGGCCCCAGGGGACTCCAGCATTTT CASSQGPRGLQHF TRBV3-1/TRBV3-2 . TRBJ1-5 .
TGTGCCAGCAGCCAAGGTGCCGGGAGGAAGAATGAGCAGTTCTTC CASSQGAGRKNEQFF TRBV3-1/TRBV3-2 TRBD2 TRBJ2-1 .
TGTGCCAGCAGCTTGGTGGTAGGGAACTATGGCTACACCTTC CASSLVVGNYGYTF TRBV5-6 . TRBJ1-2 .
TGTGCCAGCAGTCCCGCTAGGATGGCGCCCACTGAAGCTTTCTTT CASSPARMAPTEAFF TRBV6-5 . TRBJ1-1 .
TGCGCCAGCAGCTTGTTACCGGGGCTTGGTGAAAAACTGTTTTTT CASSLLPGLGEKLFF TRBV5-1 . TRBJ1-4 .
TGTGCCAGCAGTTATGGTCCTGGCGATCAGCCCCAGCATTTT CASSYGPGDQPQHF TRBV6-2/TRBV6-3 . TRBJ1-5 .
TGTGCCAGTGCAGACAGATCTAACTATGGCTACACCTTC CASADRSNYGYTF TRBV6-5 . TRBJ1-2 few
TGCAGGCCCTTAGGTGATACGCAGTATTTT CRPLGDTQYF TRBV20-1 . TRBJ2-3 once
TGTGCCACCAGTGATCTGGACAGCACAGATACGCAGTATTTT CATSDLDSTDTQYF TRBV24-1 . TRBJ2-3 .
TGCAGCGTCCTGGGGACAGGAGGGGGTATTGGCTATGGCTACACCTTC CSVLGTGGGIGYGYTF TRBV29-1 TRBD1 TRBJ1-2 .
TGTGCCAGCAGTCCCCGAGATAGCGGGAGTTTCTACAATGAGCAGTTCTTC CASSPRDSGSFYNEQFF TRBV6-2/TRBV6-3 TRBD2 TRBJ2-1 once
TGTGCCATCAGTGAACTAGCGGTGGGCACAGATACGCAGTATTTT CAISELAVGTDTQYF TRBV10-3 TRBD2 TRBJ2-3 .
TGTGCCACCAGTGATCTGGTAGCGGGAGTGGGTAATGAGCAGTTCTTC CATSDLVAGVGNEQFF TRBV24-1 TRBD2 TRBJ2-1 .
TGTGCTAGTGGTATCCAGGATACCGGGGAGCTGTTTTTT CASGIQDTGELFF TRBV12-5 . TRBJ2-2 .
TGTGCCAGCAGCCAAGAATTCGGCCTGCCGGGTGGAGGCTACACCTTC CASSQEFGLPGGGYTF TRBV3-1/TRBV3-2 . TRBJ1-2 .
TGTGCCAGCAGCATGGAGTCCGGAAGTTCACCCCTCCACTTT CASSMESGSSPLHF TRBV28 . TRBJ1-6 .
TGTGCCAGTAGTATAATCCGCAGCGGAATCTCCTACAATGAGCAGTTCTTC CASSIIRSGISYNEQFF TRBV19 . TRBJ2-1 .
TGTGCCAGCAGCACCGGGACTAGCAATGGGGGCATCCTCACAGATACGCAGTATTTT CASSTGTSNGGILTDTQYF TRBV13 TRBD2 TRBJ2-3 once
TGCGCCAGCCTAGCTCGGGGGGCGCGGGGCTACACCTTC CASLARGARGYTF TRBV23-1 . TRBJ1-2 .
TGTGCCAGCCGGGAACAGGGGATTCTCTATGGCTACACCTTC CASREQGILYGYTF TRBV19 TRBD1 TRBJ1-2 .
TGCGCCAGCAGCCACCCGAGGGGACAATTGAACACTGAAGCTTTCTTT CASSHPRGQLNTEAFF TRBV4-1 . TRBJ1-1 .
TGTGCCAGTAGTATCAGGGGGCCGATTCCTCAGCCCCAGCATTTT CASSIRGPIPQPQHF TRBV19 TRBD1 TRBJ1-5 .
TGTGCCAGCAGCCCCCGAGAGAGGGCCGGGGACATTCAGTACTTC CASSPRERAGDIQYF TRBV5-4 . TRBJ2-4 .
TGTGCCAGCAGCTTATACACCCGGACTAGCGGGAAGAGCTCCTACAATGAGCAGTTCTTC CASSLYTRTSGKSSYNEQFF TRBV13 TRBD2 TRBJ2-1 .
TGTGCCAGCATCGGGACAGGGGTCAACACCATATATTTT CASIGTGVNTIYF TRBV6-5 TRBD1 TRBJ1-3 .
TGCAGCGTTGGCCGGGGGCAGGTCAACACTGAAGCTTTCTTT CSVGRGQVNTEAFF TRBV29-1 . TRBJ1-1 once
TGTGCCAGCAGTCGGAAAGGGATTGGGGAGACCCAGTACTTC CASSRKGIGETQYF TRBV6-5 . TRBJ2-5 once